Presented here are 25 T cell receptor beta chains from one specimen sequenced in a study of T cells in Graves' hyperthyroidism and ophthalmopathy. Amplification yielded TCR beta CDR3 regions, with RNA transcripts as the source. The TCR CDR3 was amplified in a first-round RT-PCR using the HTBI primer set. One entry per CDR3 protein, called by TCRdb with MiXCR from the multiplex PCR reads. The sample consists of under 700,000 distinct CDR3 sequences, under 60% of them appearing once. The sequenced sample was peripheral blood or thyroid tissue (not recorded which). These receptors were collected from a woman aged 18-30 years with Graves' hyperthyroidism.

This clonotype was observed at least ten times. The rearrangement links TRBV24-1 to TRBJ2-5; perhaps TRBD2 as D (6 bases). CDR3 length equals 16 residues. Deletions cut 2 bases from V and 5 bases from J, with 17 bases between. The germline gives CDR1 KGHDR, CDR2 SFDVKD. The CDR3 loop reads CATSDSITGGGETQYF. The DNA of the CDR3 is TGTGCCACCAGTGATTCTATCACAGGTGGGGGGGAGACCCAGTACTTC.

A remark on this clonotype: Since a much larger clone is just one base distant, this may be a read error. The CDR3 protein is CASSPPEGTEAFF. In DNA, the CDR3 is TGTGCCAGCAGCCCTCCTGAGGGCACTGAAGCTTTCTTT. The chain links TRBV7-9 to TRBJ1-1; no reliable D call. The V end was cut by 5 bases, the J end by 4 bases, with 11 bases between. CDR1 and CDR2 from the germline V gene are SEHNR and FQNEAQ (reference sequence). The CDR3 covers 13 residues.

At least ten counts were recorded for this clonotype. The chain has TRBV6-6 and TRBJ2-7; maybe TRBD1 (6 bases). CDR1 is MNHNY and CDR2 is SVGAGI in the germline V gene (reference sequence). Trimming stripped 4 bases from V and 6 bases from J, with 10 bases between. There are 12 residues in the CDR3. The CDR3 DNA reads as TGTGCCAGCAGTTCCAGGGGATCCGAGCAGTACTTC. Translation gives CASSSRGSEQYF.

For this clonotype: A much larger clone differs by one base, so this may be a read error. J is TRBJ1-2 and V is TRBV24-1; D unresolved. The germline V gene has CDR1 KGHDR and CDR2 SFDVKD. This CDR3 is 14 amino acids long. V was trimmed by 7 bases and J by 8 bases, leaving 19 bases between them. CDR3 loop: CATSSLVQGLGYTF. CDR3 coding DNA: TGTGCCACCAGCTCCCTGGTCCAAGGGTTAGGCTACACCTTC.

This clonotype was counted a single time. CDR3 DNA sequence: TGTGCCAGCAGCCCGGGACAGGCTGGAAACACCATATATTTT. Protein sequence: CASSPGQAGNTIYF. The chain combines TRBV9 with TRBJ1-3; TRBD1 agrees at 8 bases. The CDR3 runs 14 residues. CDR1 and CDR2 from the germline V gene are SGDLS and YYNGEE. V shed 4 bases, J shed 2 bases, and the junction held 2 bases outside the gene matches.

The V and J genes are TRBV7-9 and TRBJ2-5; 8 nucleotides line up with TRBD2. With 5 bases clipped from V and 1 base from J, the junction kept 15 bases outside the gene matches. CDR3 length: 18 amino acids. Germline V gene lookup returns CDR1 SEHNR and CDR2 FQNEAQ (reference sequence). Here the CDR3 DNA reads TGTGCCAGCAGCCAAGATAGGGTAGCGGGATCCGCCCAAGAGACCCAGTACTTC. Translating it yields CASSQDRVAGSAQETQYF.

J is TRBJ2-3 and V is TRBV19, with D unclear. Germline CDR1 is LNHDA and CDR2 is SQIVND (reference sequence). CDR3 length equals 12 residues. Trimming pared 2 bases from V and 6 bases from J, leaving 6 bases between. The CDR3 loop reads CASSILEDTQYF. The CDR3 nucleotides read TGTGCCAGTAGTATACTAGAGGATACGCAGTATTTT. The entire variable domain, with the rest obtained from reference TRBV19 and TRBJ2-3, is as follows: DGGITQSPKYLFRKEGQNVTLSCEQNLNHDAMYWYRQDPGQGLRLIYYSQIVNDFQKGDIAEGYSVSREKKESFPLTVTSAQKNPTAFYLCASSILEDTQYFGPGTRLTVL.

This clonotype was counted only a few times. The chain carries TRBV24-1 and TRBJ1-5; no reliable D call. Trimming removed 11 bases at V and 8 bases at J, with 21 bases between. The CDR3 runs 14 residues. Germline V lookup: CDR1 KGHDR, CDR2 SFDVKD. CDR3 residues: CASRRSEAAEPQHF. CDR3 bases: TGTGCCAGCCGAAGAAGTGAGGCCGCTGAGCCCCAGCATTTT.

A word on this clonotype: At one end, the junction sequence differs from germline, possibly due to a read error. V gene TRBV9 combines with J gene TRBJ2-5; 11 nucleotides agree with TRBD2. Germline assignment: CDR1 SGDLS and CDR2 YYNGEE. The CDR3 extends over 14 amino acids. The CDR3 spells CASSVAGTSGSLHF. CDR3 nucleotides: TGTGCCAGCAGCGTAGCTGGAACTAGCGGGAGTCTGCACTTC.

This clonotype was recorded many times. V is TRBV29-1 and J is TRBJ1-1; no clear D gene. The CDR3 loop spans 9 amino acids. Germline CDR1 SQVTM, CDR2 ANQGSEA. The V end lost 4 bases, the J end lost 8 bases, and 5 bases lay between the germline ends. The CDR3 protein is CSVAGEAFF. The CDR3 bases are TGCAGCGTTGCCGGGGAAGCTTTCTTT. Full variable domain (outside the CDR3, taken from reference TRBV29-1 and TRBJ1-1): SAVISQKPSRDICQRGTSLTIQCQVDSQVTMMFWYRQQPGQSLTLIATANQGSEATYESGFVIDKFPISRPNLTFSTLTVSNMSPEDSSIYLCSVAGEAFFGQGTRLTVV.

The rearrangement uses TRBV10-2 and TRBJ1-6; no reliable D call. V gave up 2 bases and J gave up 10 bases, with 12 bases separating them. This CDR3 contains 14 residues. Germline V gene sequence: CDR1 WSHSY, CDR2 SAAADI. In nucleotides, the CDR3 is TGCGCCAGCAGTGAGACTAGGGTGAAATCACCCCTCCACTTT. This encodes CASSETRVKSPLHF.

The chain combines TRBV7-9 with TRBJ2-5; 9 bases match TRBD2. The CDR3 extends over 16 amino acids. Germline CDR1 is SEHNR and CDR2 is FQNEAQ (reference sequence). V trimming: 4 bases; J trimming: 5 bases; junction bases outside the gene matches: 11. CDR3 region: CASSSRLAAQRETQYF. In DNA, the CDR3 is TGTGCCAGCAGCTCTCGACTAGCGGCTCAAAGGGAGACCCAGTACTTC.

The chain is built from TRBV14 and TRBJ1-1; possible D gene TRBD1, 6 bases. The CDR3 length is 15 residues. V gave up 4 bases and J gave up 3 bases, with 15 bases separating them. The germline gives CDR1 SGHDN, CDR2 FVKESK. This CDR3 is CASSRWAGADTEAFF. In DNA, the CDR3 is TGTGCCAGCAGCCGATGGGCAGGGGCGGACACTGAAGCTTTCTTT.

With respect to this clonotype: At one end the junction does not follow the germline gene, possibly because of a read error. The chain couples TRBV29-1 to TRBJ1-1, with unresolved D. CDR3 length: 12 residues. Germline values: CDR1 SQVTM, CDR2 ANQGSEA. As DNA, the CDR3 is TGCAGCGTTGAGGAATCCGGGCTTGAAGCTTCCTTT. Amino acids: CSVEESGLEASF.

This clonotype appeared a few times. The chain uses TRBV25-1 and TRBJ1-1; D uncertain. The germline V gene has CDR1 MGHDK and CDR2 SYGVNS. The CDR3 has 14 amino acids. Trimming left V 6 bases short and J 5 bases short, with 16 bases between. This chain's CDR3 is CASSDGTTRTEAFF. The CDR3 DNA reads TGTGCCAGCAGCGATGGCACGACAAGGACTGAAGCTTTCTTT.

This clonotype has more than one count but fewer than ten. The chain is built from TRBV7-9 and TRBJ1-1; D unresolved. V was pared by 6 bases and J by 1 base, with 9 bases between. Germline V lookup: CDR1 SEHNR, CDR2 FQNEAQ (reference sequence). This CDR3 spans 13 amino acids. CDR3 protein: CASSTNRNTEAFF. CDR3 coding DNA: TGTGCCAGCAGTACGAACAGGAACACTGAAGCTTTCTTT.

As for this clonotype: An end of the junction differs from the germline gene, which may be a read error. This rearrangement joins TRBV25-1 to TRBJ2-7; D might be TRBD2 (6 bases). The CDR3 is made up of 13 amino acids. The V gene's germline CDR1 is MGHDK and CDR2 SYGVNS. In nucleotides, the CDR3 is TGTACCAGCAGTCAGACTAGTCCCTACGAGCAGTACTTC. This translates into CTSSQTSPYEQYF.

Worth noting for this clonotype: A much larger clone is a single base away; this may be a read error. The CDR3 sequence: CATSDHCGVGTEAFF. The CDR3 region has the DNA TGTGCCACCAGTGACCACTGCGGGGTTGGCACTGAAGCTTTCTTT. The V call is TRBV15, the J call TRBJ1-1; D unresolved. There are 15 residues in the CDR3. CDR1 and CDR2 (germline): LNHNV, YYDKDF (reference sequence). V was cut by 6 bases and J by 4 bases, with 18 bases left in between.

The V call is TRBV2, the J call TRBJ2-3, with 10 bases fitting TRBD2. The CDR3 loop spans 17 amino acids. CDR1 is SNHLY, CDR2 FYNNEI, per germline. The V segment lost 4 bases and the J segment 1 base; nucleotides outside the gene matches: 8. The CDR3 coding sequence is TGTGCCAGCAGTGCCCCGTGGGGGACTAGCGGCACAGATACGCAGTATTTT. It codes for CASSAPWGTSGTDTQYF.

V usage is TRBV14 and J usage is TRBJ1-1; D is undetermined. CDR3 length equals 15 residues. Germline loops: CDR1 SGHDN, CDR2 FVKESK. Deletions cut 4 bases from V and 1 base from J, with 13 bases between. Here the CDR3 reads CASSRDRLPNTEAFF. The CDR3, as DNA: TGTGCCAGCAGCCGAGATCGACTGCCGAACACTGAAGCTTTCTTT.

The rearrangement links TRBV6-1 to TRBJ1-4; D call uncertain. V gave up 7 bases and J gave up 9 bases, with 0 bases separating them. Germline assignment: CDR1 MNHNS and CDR2 SASEGT. The CDR3 covers 8 residues. The CDR3 region is CASKKLFF. The CDR3 DNA sequence: TGTGCCAGCAAAAAACTGTTTTTT.

This clonotype was picked up a small number of times. The rearrangement joins TRBV2 to TRBJ1-1; tentative D call: TRBD1 (5 bases). Germline CDR1 reads SNHLY; CDR2 reads FYNNEI. The V end lost 6 bases, the J end lost 5 bases, and 16 bases lay between the germline ends. The CDR3 totals 14 residues. The CDR3: CASRGRGVPTEAFF. CDR3 coding DNA: TGTGCCAGCAGGGGGCGGGGGGTTCCAACTGAAGCTTTCTTT.

This chain connects TRBV6-1 to TRBJ1-5; D unresolved. CDR3 size: 17 residues. Trimming took off 3 bases at V and 0 bases at J, with 15 bases between the two ends. CDR1 is MNHNS and CDR2 is SASEGT in the germline V gene. The CDR3 nucleotides read TGTGCCAGCAGTGAGGGTCTTGGGTCCTATAGCAATCAGCCCCAGCATTTT. Translation: CASSEGLGSYSNQPQHF.

The chain uses TRBV7-2 and TRBJ2-7, with D perhaps TRBD1 (6 bases). CDR1 SGHTA and CDR2 FQGNSA come from the germline V gene. CDR3 length equals 13 residues. Deletions cut 7 bases from V and 4 bases from J, with 14 bases between. The CDR3 bases are TGTGCCAGCATCGCCTCAGGGGCATACGAGCAGTACTTC. Translating it yields CASIASGAYEQYF.

The chain couples TRBV5-5 to TRBJ2-3; D is uncertain. CDR3 size: 14 residues. Germline loops: CDR1 SGHKS, CDR2 YYEKEE (reference sequence). V was shortened by 1 base and J by 0 bases, with 6 bases between the two germline ends. The CDR3 here is CASSLQSSTDTQYF. CDR3 DNA: TGTGCCAGCAGCTTGCAGTCTAGCACAGATACGCAGTATTTT.